This TCR beta chain was obtained from a study of T cell responses to AZD1222 COVID-19 vaccine (dated by TCRdb to 2020 to 2023). Regarding the research as a whole: AZD1222 recipients with second doses at about 4 weeks or about 12 weeks were pooled, because spike-specific TCR depth and breadth did not differ between schedules. A total of just over 230 trial participants underwent TCR sequencing, of whom approximately 200 had received two doses of AZD1222 and around 25 had received two doses of the MenACWY control vaccine. Trial participants were enrolled by age into subgroups of 18-55, 56-69 and 70-plus years, and around 150, 29 and 61 TCR-sequenced participants, respectively, were included in these subgroups. Overall results and qualifications from the work: The 56-69-year group was small, and its depth increase did not reach significance, likely because of low power. No day 14 peak-response samples were available, so repertoires were characterized only after the peak T cell response. Only a handful of AZD1222 recipients were SARS-CoV-2 seropositive at baseline, limiting conclusions about previously exposed vaccinees. The whole spike protein was spanned by vaccine-associated CD4 TCRs, and dominant responses were seen in regions 160-218 and 743-854. Reportedly, close to half of the unique spike-specific TCRs recognized epitopes lying outside the regions that are mutated in the B.1.351 and B.1.1.7 variants. After two AZD1222 doses, spike-specific TCR breadth and depth were significantly higher than at day 0 and than in MenACWY recipients. Participants were mostly white British and included more females than males, and it was suggested by the authors that clonal diversity may have been underestimated.

The CDR3 regions of human TCRbeta chains were subjected to immunosequencing. Processing in the source paper ran as follows. TCRs in the repertoires were compared against a reference library of SARS-CoV-2-specific TCRs that had been generated with the MIRA antigen-specificity platform. Breadth meant the fraction of unique TCRs that were SARS-CoV-2-associated, whereas depth meant the fraction of total T cells that were SARS-CoV-2-associated. Using the MIRA data, each spike-specific TCR was mapped to the spike region that the TCR reacts to and placed in a CD4 or CD8 class. Log10-transformed breadth and depth values were compared by one-way ANOVA with Sidak's multiple comparisons tests. TCRdb's version of the immuneACCESS table is confined to in-frame rearrangements and falls short of the full clone set. An unresolved V gene accounts for under half of the shortfall where checked; the remainder is of unknown origin. V, J and clone size are taken as reported in that table, and D and trimming were inferred from the DNA itself. Recorded for this sample are 95,000 to 150,000 clones; about 89% of them occurred a single time. The ten largest clones add up to about 27% of the sample.

A note on this clone: Its antigen is still unknown. No qualities accompany the bases; no much larger clone lies one base away.

Its CDR3 holds 14 amino acids, cysteine through phenylalanine. Of all the DNA, just the CDR3 is kept, 42 bases in frame from base 1. Trimming costs V 0 bases and J 1 base, and their ends lie 3 bases apart. Taken from the germline V gene, the CDR1 and CDR2 loops are MNHEY and SVGEGT. Interpreted using the paper, the time point label stands for: baseline before first vaccination. The vaccinee samples were drawn from two UK trials, COV001 and COV002, one of which was a single-blind randomized controlled phase 2/3 trial testing AZD1222 (ChAdOx1 nCoV-19) in healthy adults. For TCRbeta chain sequencing, PBMC samples were collected from trial participants at day 0 and at day 28 after the second dose.

The material sequenced was peripheral blood, taken on day 0 of AZD1222 vaccination. Recombination joined TRBV6-2 or TRBV6-3 with TRBJ2-2, with the D segment identity uncertain. This receptor was obtained from an adult in good health. The nucleotide sequence reads TGTGCCAGCAGTTACTCGGGGAACACCGGGGAGCTGTTTTTT. Translated, it reads CASSYSGNTGELFF.